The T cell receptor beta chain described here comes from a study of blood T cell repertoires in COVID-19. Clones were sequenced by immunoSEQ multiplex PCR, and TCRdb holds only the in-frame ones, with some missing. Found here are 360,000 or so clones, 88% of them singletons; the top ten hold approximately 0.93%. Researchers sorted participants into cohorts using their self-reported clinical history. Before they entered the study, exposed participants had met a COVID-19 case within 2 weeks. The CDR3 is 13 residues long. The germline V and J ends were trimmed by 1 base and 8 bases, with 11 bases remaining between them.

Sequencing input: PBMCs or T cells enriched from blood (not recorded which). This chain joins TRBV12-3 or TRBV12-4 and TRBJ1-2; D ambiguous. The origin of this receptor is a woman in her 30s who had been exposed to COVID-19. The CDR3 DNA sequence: TGTGCCAGCAGTTTAGGGCAGCGAGAAGGCTACACCTTC. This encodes CASSLGQREGYTF.